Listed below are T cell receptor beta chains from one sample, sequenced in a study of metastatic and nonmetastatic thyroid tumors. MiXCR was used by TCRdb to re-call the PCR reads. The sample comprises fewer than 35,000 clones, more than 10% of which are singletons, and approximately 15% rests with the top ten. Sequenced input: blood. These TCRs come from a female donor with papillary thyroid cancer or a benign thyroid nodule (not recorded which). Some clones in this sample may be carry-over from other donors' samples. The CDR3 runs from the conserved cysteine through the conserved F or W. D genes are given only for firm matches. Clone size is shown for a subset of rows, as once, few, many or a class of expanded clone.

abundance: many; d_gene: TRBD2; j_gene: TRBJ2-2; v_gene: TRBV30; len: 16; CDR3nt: TGTGCCTGGAGTGTTCTAGCGGGAGGAACCACCGGGGAGCTGTTTTTT; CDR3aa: CAWSVLAGGTTGELFF
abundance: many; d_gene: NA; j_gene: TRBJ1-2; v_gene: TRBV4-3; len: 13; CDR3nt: TGCGCCAGCAGCCCGGACAGAAACTATGGCTACACCTTC; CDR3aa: CASSPDRNYGYTF
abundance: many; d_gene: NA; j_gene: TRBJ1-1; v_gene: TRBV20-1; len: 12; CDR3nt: TGCAGTCCACCAAGAGCGAACACTGAAGCTTTCTTT; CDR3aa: CSPPRANTEAFF
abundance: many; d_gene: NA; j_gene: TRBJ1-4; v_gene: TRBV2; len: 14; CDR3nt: TGTGCCAGCTTCTTGGGGAGGGGTAATGAAAAACTGTTTTTT; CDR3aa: CASFLGRGNEKLFF
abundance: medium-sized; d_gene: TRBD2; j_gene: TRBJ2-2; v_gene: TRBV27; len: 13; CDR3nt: TGTGCCAGCAGCGGGACTAGCGTAGGGGAGCTGTTTTTT; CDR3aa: CASSGTSVGELFF
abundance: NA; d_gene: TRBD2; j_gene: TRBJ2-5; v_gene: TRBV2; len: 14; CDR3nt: TGTGCCACCAAACCGACTAGCGGGGGGGAGACCCAGTACTTC; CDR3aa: CATKPTSGGETQYF
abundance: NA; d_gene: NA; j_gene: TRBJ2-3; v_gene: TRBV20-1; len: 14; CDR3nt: TGCAGTGCTAGAGCGGGGCGCAAAACAGATACGCAGTATTTT; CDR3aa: CSARAGRKTDTQYF
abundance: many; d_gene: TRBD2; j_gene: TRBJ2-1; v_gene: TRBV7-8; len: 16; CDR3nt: TGTGCCAGCAGCCTCCAACTAGCGGGCCCCTACAATGAGCAGTTCTTC; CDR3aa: CASSLQLAGPYNEQFF
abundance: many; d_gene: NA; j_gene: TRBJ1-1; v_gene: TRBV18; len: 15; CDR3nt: TGTGCCAGCTCACCATCATGGGGGGCAGGGGCTGAAGCTTTCTTT; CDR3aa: CASSPSWGAGAEAFF
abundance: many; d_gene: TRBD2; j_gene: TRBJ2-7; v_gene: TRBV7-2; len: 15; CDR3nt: TGTGCCAGCAGCCCAGGACTAGTTCCGACCTACGAGCAGTACTTC; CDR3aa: CASSPGLVPTYEQYF
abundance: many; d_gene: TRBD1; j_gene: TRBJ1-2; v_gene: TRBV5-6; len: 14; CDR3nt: TGTGCCAGCAGCTTGGGACAGGGATTAATTGGCTACACCTTC; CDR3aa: CASSLGQGLIGYTF
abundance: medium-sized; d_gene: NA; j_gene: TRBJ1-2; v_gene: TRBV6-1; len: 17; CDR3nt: TGTGCCAGCAGTGAACTCGGCCTCTCGGGTCGATACTATGGCTACACCTTC; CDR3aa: CASSELGLSGRYYGYTF
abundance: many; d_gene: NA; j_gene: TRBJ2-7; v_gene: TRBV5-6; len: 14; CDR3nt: TGTGCCAGCAGCTTGTCAGGGCCAACCTACGAGCAGTACTTC; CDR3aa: CASSLSGPTYEQYF
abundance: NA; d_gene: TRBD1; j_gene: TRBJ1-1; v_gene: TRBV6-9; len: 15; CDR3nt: TGTGCCCGCAGTTACCACGGGACAGGGAACAATGTAGCTTTCTTT; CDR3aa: CARSYHGTGNNVAFF
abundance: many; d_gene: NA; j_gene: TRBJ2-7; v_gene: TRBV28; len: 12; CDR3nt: TGTGCCAGCAGTTTACCAGCCTACGAGCAGTACTTC; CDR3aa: CASSLPAYEQYF
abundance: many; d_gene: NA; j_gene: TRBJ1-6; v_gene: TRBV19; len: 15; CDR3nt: TGTGCCAGTAGTATAATGGACGGCGGCAATTCACCCCTCCACTTT; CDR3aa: CASSIMDGGNSPLHF
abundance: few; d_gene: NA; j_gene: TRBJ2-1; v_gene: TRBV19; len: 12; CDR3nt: TGTGCCAGTAGTCCTCGACTAAATGAGCAGTTCTTC; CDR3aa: CASSPRLNEQFF
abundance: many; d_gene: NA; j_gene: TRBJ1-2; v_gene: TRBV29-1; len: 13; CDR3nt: TGCAGCGTCAGATTGATAACGGCAGGAGGCTACACCTTC; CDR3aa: CSVRLITAGGYTF
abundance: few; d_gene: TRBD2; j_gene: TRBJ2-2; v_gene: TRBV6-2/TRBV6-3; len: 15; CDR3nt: TGTGCCATACGGGTGGCGGGAGAGTTCACCGGGGAGCTGTTTTTT; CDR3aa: CAIRVAGEFTGELFF
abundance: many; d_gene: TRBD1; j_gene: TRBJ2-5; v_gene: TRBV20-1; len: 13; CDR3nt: TGCAGTGCTAGAACAGGGGAATGGGGGACCCAGTACTTC; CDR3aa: CSARTGEWGTQYF
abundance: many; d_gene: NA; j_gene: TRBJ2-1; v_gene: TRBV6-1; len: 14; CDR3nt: TGTGCCAGCACAGCAGCCTCGACCGCGGATGAGCAGTTCTTC; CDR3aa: CASTAASTADEQFF
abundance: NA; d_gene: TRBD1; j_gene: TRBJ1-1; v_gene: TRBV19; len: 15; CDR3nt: TGTGCCAGTACTTTACAGGGGGCGTTCAACACTGAAGCTTTCTTT; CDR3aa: CASTLQGAFNTEAFF
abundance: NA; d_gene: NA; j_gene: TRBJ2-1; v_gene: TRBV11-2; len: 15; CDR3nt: TGTGCCAGCAGCTTAGAAACCGGGTTCAACAATGAGCAGTTCTTC; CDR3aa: CASSLETGFNNEQFF
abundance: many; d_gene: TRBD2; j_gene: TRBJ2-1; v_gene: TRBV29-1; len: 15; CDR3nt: TGCAGCGTTGAAGCTAGCGGGACTTCCTACAATGAGCAGTTCTTC; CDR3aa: CSVEASGTSYNEQFF
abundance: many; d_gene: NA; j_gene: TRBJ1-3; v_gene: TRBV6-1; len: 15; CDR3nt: TGTGCCAGCAGTGAGTCAGAACCCTCTGGAAACACCATATATTTT; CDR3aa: CASSESEPSGNTIYF
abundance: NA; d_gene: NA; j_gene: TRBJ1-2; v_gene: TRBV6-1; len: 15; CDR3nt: TGTGCCAGCAGTTCAAGTAATGGGGGTACCTATGGCTACACCTTC; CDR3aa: CASSSSNGGTYGYTF
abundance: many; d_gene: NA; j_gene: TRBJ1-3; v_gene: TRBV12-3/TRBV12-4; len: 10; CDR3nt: TGTGCATCGCGGGGAAACACCATATATTTT; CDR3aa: CASRGNTIYF
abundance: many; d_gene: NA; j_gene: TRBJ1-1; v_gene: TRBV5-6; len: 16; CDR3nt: TGTGCCAGCAGCCCAGAGGGGACGGAGGGGAAGGCTGAAGCTTTCTTT; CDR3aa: CASSPEGTEGKAEAFF
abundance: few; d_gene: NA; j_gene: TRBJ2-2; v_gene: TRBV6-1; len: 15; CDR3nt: TGTGCCAGCAGTCCCCGGACAGAGGCGTACGGGGAGCTGTTTTTT; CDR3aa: CASSPRTEAYGELFF
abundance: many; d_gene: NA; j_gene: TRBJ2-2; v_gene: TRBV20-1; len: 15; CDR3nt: TGCAGTGCTAGTTTCCCGTACGGGAGCACCGGGGAGCTGTTTTTT; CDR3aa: CSASFPYGSTGELFF
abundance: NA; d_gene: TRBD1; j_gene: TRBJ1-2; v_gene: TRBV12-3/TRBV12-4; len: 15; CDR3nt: TGTGCCAGCAGCCCCCAACAGGGGGCCCTTAAGGGCTACACCTTC; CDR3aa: CASSPQQGALKGYTF
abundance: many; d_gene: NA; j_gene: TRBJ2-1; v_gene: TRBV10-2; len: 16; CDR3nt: TGCGCCAGCGGTGGGAAGGCCTTAAGCTCCTACAATGAGCAGTTCTTC; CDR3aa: CASGGKALSSYNEQFF
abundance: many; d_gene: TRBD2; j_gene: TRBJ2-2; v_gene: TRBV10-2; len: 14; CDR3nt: TGCGCCAGCAGCCGGACTAGCGAGGCCGGGGAGCTGTTTTTT; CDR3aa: CASSRTSEAGELFF
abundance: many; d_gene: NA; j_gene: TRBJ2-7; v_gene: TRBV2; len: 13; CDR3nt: TGTGCCAGCATGGTCTCTCCGACCTACGAGCAGTACTTC; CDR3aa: CASMVSPTYEQYF
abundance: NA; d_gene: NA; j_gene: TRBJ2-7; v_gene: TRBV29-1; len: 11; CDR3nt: TGCAGCGGCACCTTGGGGGTCGAGCAGTACTTC; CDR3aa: CSGTLGVEQYF
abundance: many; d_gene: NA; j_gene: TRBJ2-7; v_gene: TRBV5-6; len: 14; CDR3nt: TGTGCCAGCAGCACCAACCTAGCGCCCTACGAGCAGTACTTC; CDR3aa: CASSTNLAPYEQYF
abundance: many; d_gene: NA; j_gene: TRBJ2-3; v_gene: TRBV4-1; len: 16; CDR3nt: TGCGCCAGCAGCCATCATCCTAGCGAGAGCACAGATACGCAGTATTTT; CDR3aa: CASSHHPSESTDTQYF
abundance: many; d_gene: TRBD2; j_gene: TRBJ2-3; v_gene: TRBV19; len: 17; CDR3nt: TGTGCCAGTAAAGGCATGCATGGAGCGGGGAGGGCAGATACGCAGTATTTT; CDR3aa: CASKGMHGAGRADTQYF
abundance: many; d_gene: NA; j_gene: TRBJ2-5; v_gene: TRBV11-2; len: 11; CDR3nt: TGTGCCAGCAGCTTAGGAGAGACCCAGTACTTC; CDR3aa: CASSLGETQYF
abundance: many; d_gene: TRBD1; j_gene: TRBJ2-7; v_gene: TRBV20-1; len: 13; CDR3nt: TGCAGTGCTCTGGCAGGGGGCCACTACGAGCAGTACTTC; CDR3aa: CSALAGGHYEQYF
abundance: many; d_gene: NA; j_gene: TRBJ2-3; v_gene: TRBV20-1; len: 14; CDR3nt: TGCAGTGCTAGTGGGGGCGGCGGTACAGATACGCAGTATTTT; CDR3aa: CSASGGGGTDTQYF
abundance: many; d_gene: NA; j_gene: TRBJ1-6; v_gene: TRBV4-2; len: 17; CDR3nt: TGTGCCAGCAGTCTGGGAGGGGATCGGCCCTATAATTCACCCCTCCACTTT; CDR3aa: CASSLGGDRPYNSPLHF
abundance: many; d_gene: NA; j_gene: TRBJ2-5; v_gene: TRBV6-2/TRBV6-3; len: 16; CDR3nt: TGTGCCAGCAGTTACTCGGAGCGTATCGGAAGAGAGACCCAGTACTTC; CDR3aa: CASSYSERIGRETQYF
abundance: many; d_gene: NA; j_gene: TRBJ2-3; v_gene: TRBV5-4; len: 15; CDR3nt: TGTGCCAGCAGCTTGGAGGCCGAAAACACAGATACGCAGTATTTT; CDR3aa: CASSLEAENTDTQYF
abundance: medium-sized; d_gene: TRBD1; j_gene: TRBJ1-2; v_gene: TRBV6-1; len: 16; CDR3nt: TGTGCCAGCAGTGAAGCGGAGACAGGGGTAAAGTATGGCTACACCTTC; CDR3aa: CASSEAETGVKYGYTF
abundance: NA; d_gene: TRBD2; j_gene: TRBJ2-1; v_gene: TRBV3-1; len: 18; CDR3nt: TGTGCCAGCAGCCCAGGACTAGCGGGCCGCAGCTCCTACAATGAGCAGTTCTTC; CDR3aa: CASSPGLAGRSSYNEQFF
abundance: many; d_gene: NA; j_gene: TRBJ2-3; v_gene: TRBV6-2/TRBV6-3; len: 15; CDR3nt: TGTGCCAGCCGATTTACCGACGGGGGAACAGATACGCAGTATTTT; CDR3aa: CASRFTDGGTDTQYF
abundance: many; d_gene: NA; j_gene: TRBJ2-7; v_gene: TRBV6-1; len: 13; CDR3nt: TGTGCCAGCAGCGGGACACCGACCTACGAGCAGTACTTC; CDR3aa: CASSGTPTYEQYF
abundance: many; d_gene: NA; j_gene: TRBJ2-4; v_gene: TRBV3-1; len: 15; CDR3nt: TGTGCCAGCAGCCTCCAGGGTCTAGCCAAAAACATTCAGTACTTC; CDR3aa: CASSLQGLAKNIQYF
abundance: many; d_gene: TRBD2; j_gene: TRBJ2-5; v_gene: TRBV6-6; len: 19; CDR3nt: TGTGCCAGCAGGGGACTAGCGGGAATCTTAGGTAGCCACCAAGAGACCCAGTACTTC; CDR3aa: CASRGLAGILGSHQETQYF
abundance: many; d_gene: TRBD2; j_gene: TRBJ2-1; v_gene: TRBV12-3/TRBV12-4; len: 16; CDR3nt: TGTGCCAGCAAGCTAACCGGGACTAGGGAGGGGCTTAAGATGTTCTTC; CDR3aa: CASKLTGTREGLKMFF
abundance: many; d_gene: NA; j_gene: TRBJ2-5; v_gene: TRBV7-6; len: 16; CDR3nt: TGTGCCAGCAGCGTCGGGCAGCGGAGGGTGGGGGAGACCCAGTACTTC; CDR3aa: CASSVGQRRVGETQYF
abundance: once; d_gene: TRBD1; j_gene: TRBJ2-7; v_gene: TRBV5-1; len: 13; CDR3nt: TGCGCCAGCCAAGGGACAGGGGGCTACGAGCAGTACTTC; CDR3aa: CASQGTGGYEQYF
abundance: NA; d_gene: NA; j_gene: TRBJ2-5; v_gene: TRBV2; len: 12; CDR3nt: TGTGCCAGCCGGGGGAACTCAGAGACCCAGTACTTC; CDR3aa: CASRGNSETQYF